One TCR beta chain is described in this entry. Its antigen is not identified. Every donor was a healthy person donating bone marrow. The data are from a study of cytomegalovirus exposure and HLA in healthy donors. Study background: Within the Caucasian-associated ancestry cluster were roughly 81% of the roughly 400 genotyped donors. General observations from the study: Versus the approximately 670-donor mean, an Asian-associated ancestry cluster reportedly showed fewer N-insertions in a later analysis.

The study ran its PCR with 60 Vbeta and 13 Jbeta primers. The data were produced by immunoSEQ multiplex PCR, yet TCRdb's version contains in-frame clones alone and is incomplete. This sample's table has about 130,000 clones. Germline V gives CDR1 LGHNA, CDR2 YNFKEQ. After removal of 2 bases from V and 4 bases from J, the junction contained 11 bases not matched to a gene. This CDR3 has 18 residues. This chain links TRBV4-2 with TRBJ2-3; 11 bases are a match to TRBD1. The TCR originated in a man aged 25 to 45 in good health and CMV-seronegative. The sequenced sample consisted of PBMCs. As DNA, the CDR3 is TGTGCCAGCAGCCAACACTACTCCGGGACAGGGGGGTCAGATACGCAGTATTTT. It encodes CASSQHYSGTGGSDTQYF.